The T cell receptor (beta chain) under discussion was sequenced for a study of CD8 T cells in Susac syndrome. The recently defined diagnostic criteria for definite or probable disease were met by the Susac syndrome patients. V lost 7 bases to trimming and J lost 1 base, with 10 bases between them. Germline CDR1 SNHLY, CDR2 FYNNEI. This CDR3 has 13 amino acids. Random hexamers served to reverse transcribe roughly 0.45 to 1 ug RNA. TCRdb reprocessed the immunoSEQ multiplex PCR reads via MiXCR and lists one record per CDR3 protein. The data contain around 170,000 distinct CDR3 sequences, 95% of them seen just once; the ten biggest clones take up around 0.16%.

The specimen was CD8+ T cells from PBMCs. The receptor was isolated from a human donor with Susac syndrome. The chain has TRBV2 and TRBJ1-1; D is ambiguous. The CDR3 protein is CASITAGNTEAFF. In nucleotides, the CDR3 is TGTGCCAGCATAACGGCAGGGAACACTGAAGCTTTCTTT.